This TCR beta chain was captured in a study of cytomegalovirus exposure and HLA in healthy donors. Findings and caveats of the study: 87-base-pair reads could not separate some V segments, including TRBV6-2 and TRBV6-3. Clonal expansion, a later analysis showed, was greater in HLA-associated TCR beta chains than in equally common others. A previous analysis found most TCR beta V segments productive roughly 87% or roughly 30% of the time. The study listed approximately 170 cytomegalovirus-associated TCR beta chains.

The PCR contained 60 Vbeta and 13 Jbeta primers. The assay was immunoSEQ multiplex PCR, and TCRdb's table has in-frame clones only and misses some. Counted here are around 130,000 clones, about 71% occurring once; the ten biggest clones make up approximately 2.6%. The CDR3 length is 18 residues. Trimming left V 5 bases short and J 4 bases short, with 21 bases between. Per the germline V gene, CDR1 is SGHAT and CDR2 is FQNNGV. In regard to this clone: Its antigen is as yet unknown.

Sequenced material: PBMCs. The chain is built from TRBV11-2 and TRBJ2-6; maybe TRBD1 (5 bases). This TCR was sampled from a woman aged 55-70 years in good health and CMV-seropositive. CDR3 protein: CASSPRQTLNAGANVLTF. CDR3 nucleotide sequence: TGTGCCAGCAGCCCGCGACAGACTCTTAACGCCGGGGCCAACGTCCTGACTTTC.